The 21 T cell receptor beta chains presented below share a single source sample, sequenced in a study of regulatory T cells in long-lasting Graves disease. The time point here: newly diagnosed GD, antithyroid drugs for less than 3 months. The TCR library was made from RNA extracted from PBMCs. Libraries of TCR beta came from iRepertoire HTBI primers plus Arm-PCR of CDR3 regions. TCRdb re-called the multiplex PCR reads through MiXCR, storing one row per CDR3 protein. The data show about 620,000 distinct CDR3 sequences, with roughly 15% seen just once and 18% held by the top ten. These data are also associated with another study on T cells in Graves' hyperthyroidism and ophthalmopathy.

The source was peripheral blood mononuclear cells (PBMCs), collected at new diagnosis, from a patient treated with antithyroid drugs. These receptors were collected from a woman between 25 and 40 years old with Graves disease.

This clonotype is classed as medium-sized. This chain connects TRBV27 to TRBJ2-2, with D possibly matching TRBD1 (5 bases). Deletions cut 3 bases from V and 1 base from J, with 9 bases between. This CDR3 is built from 15 residues. CDR1 and CDR2 from the germline V gene are MNHEY and SMNVEV (reference sequence). The CDR3 region has the DNA TGTGCCAGCAGTTTTACAGGCGGGAACACCGGGGAGCTGTTTTTT. This encodes CASSFTGGNTGELFF.

Worth noting for this clonotype: This sequence is one base from a far larger clone and is likely a read error. This rearrangement joins TRBV6-2 or TRBV6-3 to TRBJ2-6; D uncertain. This CDR3 comprises 12 residues. V lost 7 bases and J 2 bases, leaving 3 bases between the germline ends. The V gene's germline CDR1 is MNHEY and CDR2 SVGEGT. The CDR3 DNA follows: TGTGCCAGCAAGGCTGGGGCCAACGTCCTGACTTTC. It encodes CASKAGANVLTF.

At least ten counts were recorded for this clonotype. The chain is built from TRBV28 and TRBJ2-1; weak D call: TRBD1 (6 bases). The V gene lost 6 bases and the J gene lost 10 bases, with 13 bases spanning the gap. The CDR3 runs 12 residues. Germline lookup yields CDR1 MDHEN and CDR2 SYDVKM. For the CDR3, the DNA is TGTGCCAGCAGAGATACAGGGACCGAGCAGTTCTTC. Its protein is CASRDTGTEQFF.

The rearrangement links TRBV3-1 to TRBJ1-3, with TRBD1 as a possible D gene (6 bases). Trimming took off 4 bases at V and 0 bases at J, with 13 bases between the two ends. The CDR3 totals 16 residues. CDR1 LGHDT and CDR2 YNNKEL come from the germline V gene (reference sequence). CDR3 DNA: TGTGCCAGCAGCCCGAGAGGGGGAAACTCTGGAAACACCATATATTTT. Its protein product is CASSPRGGNSGNTIYF.

This clonotype was recorded many times. An end of the junction differs from the germline gene, which may be a read error. The gene calls are TRBV12-3 or TRBV12-4 and TRBJ1-3, with D maybe TRBD1 (5 bases). This CDR3 has 11 residues. DNA for the CDR3: TGCGGGGGGTTTGCTGGAAACACCATATATTTT. Amino acid sequence: CGGFAGNTIYF.

The V call is TRBV6-1, the J call TRBJ1-2; D might be TRBD1 (6 bases). V gave up 7 bases and J gave up 6 bases, with 18 bases separating them. The germline gives CDR1 MNHNS, CDR2 SASEGT. The CDR3 loop spans 14 amino acids. CDR3 protein: CASTIQGWFNGYTF. The CDR3 nucleotides read TGTGCCAGCACAATACAGGGTTGGTTTAATGGCTACACCTTC.

This clonotype showed up many times. The chain carries TRBV6-5 and TRBJ1-5; no clear D. The germline gives CDR1 MNHEY, CDR2 SVGAGI. This CDR3 has 15 amino acids. V shed 0 bases and J shed 9 bases, with 15 bases lying between them. The CDR3 loop is CASSYSRAGRAPQHF. Written as DNA, the CDR3 is TGTGCCAGCAGTTACTCGAGGGCGGGTCGGGCGCCCCAGCATTTT.

This clonotype was picked up many times. V is TRBV2 and J is TRBJ2-2; D tentatively reads TRBD1 or TRBD2 (5 bases each). Per the germline V gene, CDR1 is SNHLY and CDR2 is FYNNEI. The CDR3 totals 13 residues. V shed 7 bases and J shed 6 bases, with 12 bases lying between them. This CDR3 reads CASNGGFAGELFF. For the CDR3, the DNA is TGTGCCAGCAATGGGGGTTTTGCCGGGGAGCTGTTTTTT. Supplemented by reference TRBV2 and TRBJ2-2, the full variable domain reads EPEVTQTPSHQVTQMGQEVILRCVPISNHLYFYWYRQILGQKVEFLVSFYNNEISEKSEIFDDQFSVERPDGSNFTLKIRSTKLEDSAMYFCASNGGFAGELFFGEGSRLTVL.

This clonotype has a count of ten or more. The chain joins TRBV20-1 to TRBJ1-1, with TRBD1 matching 7 bases. Germline lookup yields CDR1 DFQATT and CDR2 SNEGSKA (reference sequence). With V trimmed by 0 bases and J by 7 bases, 14 bases remained unmatched. CDR3 length: 16 amino acids. The CDR3 nucleotides read TGCAGTGCTAGAGATCCGGGGAGGGGGCGCGTTTTTGAAGCTTTCTTT. Translating it yields CSARDPGRGRVFEAFF.

The chain employs TRBV5-1 and TRBJ2-4; D remains unclear. Germline values: CDR1 SGHRS, CDR2 YFSETQ. V was pared by 4 bases and J by 8 bases, with 19 bases between. This CDR3 comprises 15 residues. CDR3 sequence reads: CASSTFNHLRDIQYF. CDR3 nucleotides: TGCGCCAGCAGCACCTTCAATCACCTTAGGGACATTCAGTACTTC.

This clonotype was counted at least ten times. The CDR3 spells CSAVDGIYNQPQHF. Written as DNA, the CDR3 is TGCAGTGCTGTCGACGGGATATACAATCAGCCCCAGCATTTT. The rearrangement joins TRBV20-1 to TRBJ1-5; D gene uncertain. The germline V and J ends were trimmed by 5 bases and 3 bases, with 14 bases remaining between them. The germline CDR1 and CDR2 sequences are DFQATT and SNEGSKA (reference sequence). The CDR3 spans 14 residues.

V and J are TRBV5-1 and TRBJ2-3; 7 nucleotides match TRBD2. Trimming took 4 bases from V and 0 from J; bases not matched to a gene: 8. Per the germline V gene, CDR1 is SGHRS and CDR2 is YFSETQ. The CDR3 covers 16 residues. The CDR3 nucleotides read TGCGCCAGCAGCGCAAAACTAGCGCCCAGCACAGATACGCAGTATTTT. It yields the protein CASSAKLAPSTDTQYF.

This clonotype was seen at least ten times. The chain is built from TRBV28 and TRBJ1-5; unclear D gene. This CDR3 is built from 17 residues. V was shortened by 3 bases and J by 0 bases, with 15 bases between the two germline ends. The germline gives CDR1 MDHEN, CDR2 SYDVKM. CDR3 loop: CASSFGYGQYSNQPQHF. CDR3 DNA: TGTGCCAGCAGTTTTGGTTACGGGCAGTATAGCAATCAGCCCCAGCATTTT.

This clonotype was seen ten or more times. The genes are TRBV28 and TRBJ2-3; 9 nucleotides line up with TRBD2. There are 17 residues in the CDR3. Looked up from germline, CDR1 is MDHEN and CDR2 is SYDVKM. Germline trimming cut 4 bases from V and 4 bases from J; bases unmatched to any gene: 12. The CDR3 DNA reads TGTGCCAGCAGTTCCAACCGTATTGCGGGAGGGGCAGATACGCAGTATTTT. Amino acids: CASSSNRIAGGADTQYF.

This clonotype was seen ten or more times. The CDR3 protein is CAWTNGLPGSSEAFF. In DNA form, the CDR3 reads TGTGCCTGGACCAACGGGCTCCCCGGTTCTTCTGAAGCTTTCTTT. The chain employs TRBV30 and TRBJ1-1, with D uncertain. This CDR3 comprises 15 residues. Trimming took off 4 bases at V and 6 bases at J, with 21 bases between the two ends. The germline V gene encodes CDR1 GTSNPN and CDR2 SVGIG (reference sequence). The full variable domain, rest sourced from reference TRBV30 and TRBJ1-1, is SQTIHQWPATLVQPVGSPLSLECTVEGTSNPNLYWYRQAAGRGLQLLFYSVGIGQISSEVPQNLSASRPQDRQFILSSKKLLLSDSGFYLCAWTNGLPGSSEAFFGQGTRLTVV.

The chain combines TRBV19 with TRBJ1-6; no firm D call. V dropped 10 bases and J dropped 14 bases, with 27 bases sitting between them. The CDR3 consists of 15 residues. Germline CDR1 reads LNHDA; CDR2 reads SQIVND (reference sequence). CDR3: CATAHPGLQSNALHF. CDR3 DNA sequence: TGTGCCACCGCGCATCCCGGTCTTCAGTCTAACGCCCTCCACTTT.

The CDR3 DNA reads TGCAGCGCCCGACAGGGGACAAACGTGATTGGTGAGCAGTTCTTC. Translated, it gives CSARQGTNVIGEQFF. V usage is TRBV29-1 and J usage is TRBJ2-1; TRBD1 matches at 8 bases. The CDR3 length is 15 residues. The ends lost 7 bases at V and 9 bases at J; junction bases unmatched: 17. In germline, CDR1 is SQVTM, CDR2 ANQGSEA.

The chain has TRBV20-1 and TRBJ2-1; D tentatively fits TRBD1 or TRBD2 (5 bases each). Looked up from germline, CDR1 is DFQATT and CDR2 is SNEGSKA (reference sequence). This CDR3 contains 15 residues. The V end was cut by 7 bases, the J end by 10 bases, with 26 bases between. The CDR3 loop reads CSVKEARFPEGEQFF. The CDR3 nucleotides are TGCAGTGTCAAGGAGGCGCGGTTCCCCGAGGGGGAGCAGTTCTTC.

This clonotype turned up a few times. The CDR3 loop reads CASSVTGNNEQFF. CDR3 coding DNA: TGTGCCAGCAGCGTTACAGGGAATAATGAGCAGTTCTTC. The chain employs TRBV7-9 and TRBJ2-1; D possibly corresponds to TRBD1 (6 bases). Germline assignment: CDR1 SEHNR and CDR2 FQNEAQ (reference sequence). This CDR3 is 13 amino acids long. V was pared by 5 bases and J by 7 bases, with 12 bases between.

This clonotype was detected only a few times. The chain is built from TRBV6-1 and TRBJ2-1; TRBD2 might be the D (5 bases). The CDR3 consists of 14 residues. Trimming took off 5 bases at V and 5 bases at J, with 13 bases between the two ends. Germline V gene sequence: CDR1 MNHNS, CDR2 SASEGT. CDR3 region: CASSPKGSHNEQFF. The CDR3 DNA reads as TGTGCCAGCAGTCCAAAAGGGAGCCACAATGAGCAGTTCTTC.

In this sample, this clonotype turned up a few times. V usage is TRBV27 and J usage is TRBJ2-4; 8 bases are a match to TRBD1. Trimming cost V 3 bases and J 9 bases; bases outside gene matches: 7. The length of the CDR3 is 14 residues. CDR1 and CDR2 (germline): MNHEY, SMNVEV (reference sequence). The CDR3 DNA reads as TGTGCCAGCAGTTTCGGGACAGGTGGCTTCATTCAGTACTTC. This gives the protein CASSFGTGGFIQYF.